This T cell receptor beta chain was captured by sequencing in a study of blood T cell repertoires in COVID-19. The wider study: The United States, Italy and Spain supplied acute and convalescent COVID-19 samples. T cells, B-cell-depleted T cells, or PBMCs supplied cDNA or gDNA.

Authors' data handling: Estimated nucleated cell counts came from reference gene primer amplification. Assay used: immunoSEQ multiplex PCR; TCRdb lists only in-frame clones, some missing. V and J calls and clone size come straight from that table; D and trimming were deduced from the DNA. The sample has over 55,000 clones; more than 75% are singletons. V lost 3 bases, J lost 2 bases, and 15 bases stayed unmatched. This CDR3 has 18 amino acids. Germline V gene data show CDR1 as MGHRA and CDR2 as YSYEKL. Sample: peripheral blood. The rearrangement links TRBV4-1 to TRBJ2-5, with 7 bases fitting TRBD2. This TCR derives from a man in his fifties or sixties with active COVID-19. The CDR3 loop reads CASSQPSGAGVEQETQYF. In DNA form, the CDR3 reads TGCGCCAGCAGCCAGCCAAGTGGCGCGGGAGTTGAACAAGAGACCCAGTACTTC.